These 2 T cell receptor beta chains came from one sample sequenced in a study of T cells after yellow fever vaccination. TCRdb independently ran MiXCR on the 5' RACE reads; one entry per CDR3 protein. Among approximately 300,000 distinct CDR3 sequences, roughly 6.8% were seen once, and the ten largest hold roughly a sixth. The sequencing used PBMCs, collected roughly seven weeks after the first yellow fever vaccination. These receptors were taken from a man between 18 and 35 years old who received the YFV17D yellow fever vaccine.

The gene calls are TRBV12-3 or TRBV12-4 and TRBJ2-1, with 10 bases identical to TRBD1. Trimming took 4 bases from V and 8 from J; bases not matched to a gene: 8. The CDR3 length is 15 residues. CDR3 amino acids: CASSSSRQGADEQFF. The CDR3 DNA sequence: TGTGCCAGCAGTTCGAGTCGACAGGGGGCGGATGAGCAGTTCTTC.

This clonotype was seen at least ten times. V usage is TRBV18 and J usage is TRBJ2-2; 8 nucleotides agree with TRBD1. Per the germline V gene, CDR1 is KGHSH and CDR2 is LQKENI. J was trimmed by 3 bases and V by 4 bases; bases with no gene match: 7. This CDR3 contains 16 residues. CDR3 coding DNA: TGTGCCAGCTCACAGGACAGGGTCGGATACACCGGGGAGCTGTTTTTT. The encoded protein is CASSQDRVGYTGELFF.